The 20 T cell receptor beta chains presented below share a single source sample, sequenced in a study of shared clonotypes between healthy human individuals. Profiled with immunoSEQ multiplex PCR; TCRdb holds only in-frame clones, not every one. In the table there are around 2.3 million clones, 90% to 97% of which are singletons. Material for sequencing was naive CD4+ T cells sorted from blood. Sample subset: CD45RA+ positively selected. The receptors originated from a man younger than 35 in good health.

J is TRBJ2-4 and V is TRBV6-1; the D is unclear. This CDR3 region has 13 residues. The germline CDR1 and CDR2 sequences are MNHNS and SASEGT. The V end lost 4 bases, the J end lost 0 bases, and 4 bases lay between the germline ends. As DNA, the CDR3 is TGTGCCAGCAGTGCAATAGCCAAAAACATTCAGTACTTC. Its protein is CASSAIAKNIQYF.

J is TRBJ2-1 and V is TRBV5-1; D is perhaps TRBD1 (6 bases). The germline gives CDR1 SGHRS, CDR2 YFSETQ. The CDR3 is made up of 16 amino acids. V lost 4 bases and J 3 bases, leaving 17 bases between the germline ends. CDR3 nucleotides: TGCGCCAGCAGCCCCACAGGGTTCGATGGCTACAATGAGCAGTTCTTC. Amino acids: CASSPTGFDGYNEQFF.

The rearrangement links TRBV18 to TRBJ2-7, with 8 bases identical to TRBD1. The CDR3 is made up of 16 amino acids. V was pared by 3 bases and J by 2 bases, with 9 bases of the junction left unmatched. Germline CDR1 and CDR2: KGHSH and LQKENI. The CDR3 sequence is CASSPIPGQATYEQYF. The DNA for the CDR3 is TGTGCCAGCTCACCTATACCGGGACAGGCTACCTACGAGCAGTACTTC.

CDR3 sequence: CASNDQGLNYGYTF. DNA for the CDR3: TGTGCCAGTAACGATCAGGGGCTTAACTATGGCTACACCTTC. The chain recombines TRBV19 with TRBJ1-2; TRBD1 is a possible D gene (6 bases). Germline assignment: CDR1 LNHDA and CDR2 SQIVND (reference sequence). The CDR3 extends over 14 amino acids. V was clipped by 7 bases and J by 1 base, with 13 bases between them.

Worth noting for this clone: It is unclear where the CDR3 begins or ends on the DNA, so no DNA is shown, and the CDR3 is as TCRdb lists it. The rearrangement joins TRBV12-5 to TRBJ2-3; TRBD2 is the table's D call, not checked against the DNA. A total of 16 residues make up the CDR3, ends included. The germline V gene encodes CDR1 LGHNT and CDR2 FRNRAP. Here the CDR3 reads CASGLGTGTSTDTQYF.

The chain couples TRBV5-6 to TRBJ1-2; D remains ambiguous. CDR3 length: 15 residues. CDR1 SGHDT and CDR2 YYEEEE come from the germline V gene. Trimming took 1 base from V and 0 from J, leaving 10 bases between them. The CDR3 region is CASSLYLFTNYGYTF. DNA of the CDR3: TGTGCCAGCAGCTTGTACCTGTTTACTAACTATGGCTACACCTTC. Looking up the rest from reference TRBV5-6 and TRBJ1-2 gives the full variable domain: DAGVTQSPTHLIKTRGQQVTLRCSPKSGHDTVSWYQQALGQGPQFIFQYYEEEERQRGNFPDRFSGHQFPNYSSELNVNALLLGDSALYLCASSLYLFTNYGYTFGSGTRLTVV.

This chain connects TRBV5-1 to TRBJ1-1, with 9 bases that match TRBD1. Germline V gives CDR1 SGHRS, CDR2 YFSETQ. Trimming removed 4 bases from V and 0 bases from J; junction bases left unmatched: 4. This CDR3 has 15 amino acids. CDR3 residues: CASSRQGGLNTEAFF. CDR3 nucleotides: TGCGCCAGCAGCAGACAGGGGGGATTGAACACTGAAGCTTTCTTT.

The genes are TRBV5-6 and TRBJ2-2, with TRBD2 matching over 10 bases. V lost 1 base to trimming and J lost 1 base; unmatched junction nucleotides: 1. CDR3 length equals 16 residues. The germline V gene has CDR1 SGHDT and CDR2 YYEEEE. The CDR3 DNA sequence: TGTGCCAGCAGCTTGCCTAGCGGGGGGAACACCGGGGAGCTGTTTTTT. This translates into CASSLPSGGNTGELFF.

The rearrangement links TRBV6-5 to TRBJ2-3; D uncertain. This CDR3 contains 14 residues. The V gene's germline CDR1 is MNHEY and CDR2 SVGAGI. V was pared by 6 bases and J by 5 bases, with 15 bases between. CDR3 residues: CASSLRAAQDTQYF. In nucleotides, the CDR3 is TGTGCCAGCAGCCTCCGAGCAGCACAAGATACGCAGTATTTT.

The CDR3, as DNA: TGTGCCTGGAGCGGGGGTTCCTTTTACGAGCAGTACTTC. It is translated as CAWSGGSFYEQYF. The gene calls are TRBV30 and TRBJ2-7; maybe TRBD2 (6 bases). V lost 3 bases and J lost 4, with 13 bases in between. This CDR3 comprises 13 residues. CDR1 GTSNPN and CDR2 SVGIG come from the germline V gene (reference sequence).

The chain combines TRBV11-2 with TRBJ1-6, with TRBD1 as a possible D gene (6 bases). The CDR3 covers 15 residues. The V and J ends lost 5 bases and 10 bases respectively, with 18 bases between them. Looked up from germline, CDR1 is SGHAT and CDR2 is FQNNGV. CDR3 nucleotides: TGTGCCAGCAGCACAGGGTTTGGGCGGGACTCACCCCTCCACTTT. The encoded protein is CASSTGFGRDSPLHF.

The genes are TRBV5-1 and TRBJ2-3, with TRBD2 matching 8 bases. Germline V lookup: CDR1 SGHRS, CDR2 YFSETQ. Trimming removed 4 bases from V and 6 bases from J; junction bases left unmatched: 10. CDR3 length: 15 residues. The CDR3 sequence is CASSTTGGGGDTQYF. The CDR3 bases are TGCGCCAGCAGCACCACGGGAGGGGGGGGCGATACGCAGTATTTT. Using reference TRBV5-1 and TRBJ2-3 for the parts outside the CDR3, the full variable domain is KAGVTQTPRYLIKTRGQQVTLSCSPISGHRSVSWYQQTPGQGLQFLFEYFSETQRNKGNFPGRFSGRQFSNSRSEMNVSTLELGDSALYLCASSTTGGGGDTQYFGPGTRLTVL.

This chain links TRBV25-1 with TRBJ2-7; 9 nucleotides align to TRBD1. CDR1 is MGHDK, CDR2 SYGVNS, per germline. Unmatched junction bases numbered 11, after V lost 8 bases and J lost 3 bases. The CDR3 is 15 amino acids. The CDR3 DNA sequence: TGTGCCAGCGGAGGCCCGGGACAGGGAGTCTACGAGCAGTACTTC. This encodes CASGGPGQGVYEQYF.

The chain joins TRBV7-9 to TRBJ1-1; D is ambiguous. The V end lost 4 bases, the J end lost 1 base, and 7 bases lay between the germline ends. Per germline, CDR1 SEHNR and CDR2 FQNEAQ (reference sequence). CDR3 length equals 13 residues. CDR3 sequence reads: CASSYDTNTEAFF. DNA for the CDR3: TGTGCCAGCAGCTACGACACGAACACTGAAGCTTTCTTT.

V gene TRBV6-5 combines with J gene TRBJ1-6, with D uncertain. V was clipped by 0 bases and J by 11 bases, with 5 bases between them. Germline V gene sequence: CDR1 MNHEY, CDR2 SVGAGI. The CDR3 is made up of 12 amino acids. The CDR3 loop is CASSYSSTPLHF. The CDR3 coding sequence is TGTGCCAGCAGTTACTCGAGCACACCCCTCCACTTT.

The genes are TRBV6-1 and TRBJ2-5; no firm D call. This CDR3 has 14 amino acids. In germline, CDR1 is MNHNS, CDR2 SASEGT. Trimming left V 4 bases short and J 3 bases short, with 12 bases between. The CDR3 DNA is TGTGCCAGCAGTGTCCCGGCCCTAAAAGAGACCCAGTACTTC. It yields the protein CASSVPALKETQYF.

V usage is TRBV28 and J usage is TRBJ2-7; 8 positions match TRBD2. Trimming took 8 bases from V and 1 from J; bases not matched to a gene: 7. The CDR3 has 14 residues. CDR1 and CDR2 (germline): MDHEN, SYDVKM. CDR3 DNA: TGTGCCAGCCGGGGGGGGTTGGAATCCTACGAGCAGTACTTC. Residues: CASRGGLESYEQYF. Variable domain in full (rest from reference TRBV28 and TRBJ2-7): DVKVTQSSRYLVKRTGEKVFLECVQDMDHENMFWYRQDPGLGLRLIYFSYDVKMKEKGDIPEGYSVSREKKERFSLILESASTNQTSMYLCASRGGLESYEQYFGPGTRLTVT.

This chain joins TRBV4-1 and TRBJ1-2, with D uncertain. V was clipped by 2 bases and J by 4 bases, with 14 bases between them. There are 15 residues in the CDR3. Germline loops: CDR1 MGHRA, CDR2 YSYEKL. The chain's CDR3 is CASSQFTGLLYGYTF. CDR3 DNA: TGCGCCAGCAGCCAATTTACGGGCCTACTCTATGGCTACACCTTC.

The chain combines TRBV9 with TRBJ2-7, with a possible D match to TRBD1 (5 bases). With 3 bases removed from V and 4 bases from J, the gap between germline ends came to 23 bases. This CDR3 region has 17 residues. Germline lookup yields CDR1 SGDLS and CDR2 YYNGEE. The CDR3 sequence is CASSAGFWVDPPYEQYF. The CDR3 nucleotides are TGTGCCAGCAGCGCAGGGTTTTGGGTCGATCCGCCGTACGAGCAGTACTTC.

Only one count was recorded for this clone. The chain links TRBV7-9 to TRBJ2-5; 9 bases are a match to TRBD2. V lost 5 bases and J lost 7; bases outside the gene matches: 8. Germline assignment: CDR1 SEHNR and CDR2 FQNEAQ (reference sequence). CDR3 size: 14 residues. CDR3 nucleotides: TGTGCCAGCAGCCCGAGCGGGAGGACTGGGACCCAGTACTTC. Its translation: CASSPSGRTGTQYF.